These 9 T cell receptor beta chains were all obtained from the same sample, sequenced in a study of beta chain features in type 1 diabetes. The study reverse transcribed the entire isolated RNA, so it sequenced expressed TCRB transcripts. TCRdb's copy holds only in-frame clones and misses some; the assay was immunoSEQ multiplex PCR. The repertoire holds about 220,000 clones, with 9.5% to 13% as singletons. The sequencing input was central memory CD4+ T cells from blood. The receptors derive from a young man in good health.

The chain recombines TRBV7-9 with TRBJ2-3, with D hard to call. The V gene lost 5 bases and the J gene lost 1 base, with 4 bases spanning the gap. The germline V gene encodes CDR1 SEHNR and CDR2 FQNEAQ (reference sequence). This CDR3 is built from 12 residues. The CDR3 DNA reads as TGTGCCAGCAGCGTCCGCACAGATACGCAGTATTTT. Residues: CASSVRTDTQYF.

This chain links TRBV25-1 with TRBJ1-1, with 10 bases identical to TRBD1. CDR3 length: 15 amino acids. J was trimmed by 6 bases and V by 4 bases; bases with no gene match: 8. Germline V gene sequence: CDR1 MGHDK, CDR2 SYGVNS. CDR3 DNA sequence: TGTGCCAGCAGTGGAACCGGGACAGGGGTTTCTGAAGCTTTCTTT. Translated, it gives CASSGTGTGVSEAFF.

The chain employs TRBV10-3 and TRBJ1-2; D not resolved. The CDR3 runs 14 residues. Trimming took 6 bases from V and 4 from J, leaving 15 bases between them. Looked up from germline, CDR1 is ENHRY and CDR2 is SYGVKD. The CDR3 loop is CAIRDPTFLYGYTF. The CDR3 nucleotides read TGTGCCATCAGGGACCCTACCTTCCTCTATGGCTACACCTTC.

Of note for this clone: A read error may be the cause here, since a much bigger clone is one base away. The chain recombines TRBV10-3 with TRBJ1-1, with TRBD1 as a possible D gene (5 bases). CDR3 length: 13 residues. Trimming pared 7 bases from V and 2 bases from J, leaving 11 bases between. CDR1 is ENHRY and CDR2 is SYGVKD in the germline V gene. CDR3 sequence: CAIMGTVNTEAFF. The DNA for the CDR3 is TGTGCCATCATGGGGACGGTTAACACTGAAGCTTTCTTT.

This clone was observed a few times. This rearrangement joins TRBV2 to TRBJ2-7, with D hard to call. The CDR3 spans 13 residues. The ends were cut back, 1 base at V and 0 bases at J, with 4 bases in the middle. The germline CDR1 and CDR2 sequences are SNHLY and FYNNEI. DNA for the CDR3: TGTGCCAGCAGTGAAGGGGACTCCTACGAGCAGTACTTC. Amino acids: CASSEGDSYEQYF.

In its sample, this clone was seen a few times. The chain employs TRBV28 and TRBJ1-5, with TRBD1 identical over 11 bases. Germline V gene sequence: CDR1 MDHEN, CDR2 SYDVKM. The CDR3 length is 15 residues. Trimming removed 7 bases from V and 2 bases from J; junction bases left unmatched: 4. CDR3 protein: CASNRDRGGNQPQHF. CDR3 nucleotides: TGTGCCAGCAATCGGGACAGGGGGGGCAATCAGCCCCAGCATTTT.

The rearrangement links TRBV9 to TRBJ2-3; 7 bases line up with TRBD1. Germline values: CDR1 SGDLS, CDR2 YYNGEE. The CDR3 has 16 amino acids. Trimming took 3 bases from V and 2 from J; bases not matched to a gene: 9. The CDR3 nucleotides are TGTGCCAGCAGCGCCCCAGGGGGACAGCCCACAGATACGCAGTATTTT. Translating it yields CASSAPGGQPTDTQYF.

This clone was detected a few times. CDR3 region: CASSVGGGRADTQYF. In DNA, the CDR3 is TGTGCCAGCAGCGTAGGGGGGGGACGTGCAGATACGCAGTATTTT. V gene TRBV9 combines with J gene TRBJ2-3; 7 bases fit TRBD2. V shed 0 bases and J 4 bases; nucleotides not matched to a gene: 5. The CDR3 consists of 15 residues. Germline V lookup: CDR1 SGDLS, CDR2 YYNGEE.

The V gene is TRBV4-3, the J gene TRBJ2-2, with D perhaps TRBD1 or TRBD2 (7 bases each). CDR3 length equals 19 residues. In germline, CDR1 is LGHNA, CDR2 YSLEER. Trimming took 0 bases from V and 5 from J, leaving 22 bases between them. Written as DNA, the CDR3 is TGCGCCAGCAGCCAAGAACCCCCCAGGGGGGAGGGGGTAACCGGGGAGCTGTTTTTT. This codes for CASSQEPPRGEGVTGELFF.